One and the same sample provided the 3 T cell receptor beta chains below, sequenced in a study of shared clonotypes between healthy human individuals. CD45RO-negative, CCR7-positively selected cells formed the naive CD8 fraction, excluding terminally differentiated effector memory CD45RA+ cells. The protocol was immunoSEQ multiplex PCR, while the TCRdb copy is restricted to in-frame clones and leaves out a portion. The table has about 2,200,000 clones, about 93% seen once; the top ten hold about 1.5%. The sample was naive CD8+ T cells from PBMCs. These receptors all come from a man aged 18-30 years in good health. Some clones in this sample may be carry-over from other donors' samples.

This clone was seen just once. V usage is TRBV15 and J usage is TRBJ2-1; the D is unclear. CDR3 length equals 13 residues. V was clipped by 9 bases and J by 7 bases, with 16 bases between them. Per the germline V gene, CDR1 is LNHNV and CDR2 is YYDKDF (reference sequence). CDR3 nucleotides: TGTGCCACGAGCCGTGGGGTCGGTAATGAGCAGTTCTTC. This encodes CATSRGVGNEQFF.

V usage is TRBV29-1 and J usage is TRBJ2-7, with no clear D. CDR3 length equals 14 residues. Germline assignment: CDR1 SQVTM and CDR2 ANQGSEA. Trimming shortened V by 1 base and J by 2 bases, and 12 bases separated the two germline ends. CDR3 sequence (DNA): TGCAGCGTTGAAGGCCCACTAACCCCCTACGAGCAGTACTTC. Translation gives CSVEGPLTPYEQYF.

V is TRBV10-3 and J is TRBJ2-7, with TRBD1 matching 9 bases. Unmatched junction bases numbered 3, after V lost 0 bases and J lost 3 bases. CDR3 size: 15 residues. Germline V gives CDR1 ENHRY, CDR2 SYGVKD. The CDR3 DNA follows: TGTGCCATCAGTGAGTCCGGGACAGGGTACTACGAGCAGTACTTC. It yields the protein CAISESGTGYYEQYF.